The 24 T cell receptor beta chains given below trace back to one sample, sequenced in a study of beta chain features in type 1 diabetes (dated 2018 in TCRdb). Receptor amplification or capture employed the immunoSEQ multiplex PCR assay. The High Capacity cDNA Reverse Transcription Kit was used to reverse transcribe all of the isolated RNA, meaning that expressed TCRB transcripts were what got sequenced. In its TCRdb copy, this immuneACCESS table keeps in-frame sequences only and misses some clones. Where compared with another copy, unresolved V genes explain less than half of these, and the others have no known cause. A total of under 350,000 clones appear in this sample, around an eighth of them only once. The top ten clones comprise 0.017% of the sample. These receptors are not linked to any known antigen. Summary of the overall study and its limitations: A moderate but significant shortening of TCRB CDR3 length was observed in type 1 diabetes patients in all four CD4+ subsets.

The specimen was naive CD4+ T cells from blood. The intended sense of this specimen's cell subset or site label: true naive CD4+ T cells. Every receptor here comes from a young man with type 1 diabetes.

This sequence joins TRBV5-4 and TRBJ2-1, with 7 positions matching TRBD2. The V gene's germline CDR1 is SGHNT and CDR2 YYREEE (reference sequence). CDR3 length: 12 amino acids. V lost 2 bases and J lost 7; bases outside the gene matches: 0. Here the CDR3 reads CASSFGGNEQFF. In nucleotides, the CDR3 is TGTGCCAGCAGCTTCGGGGGGAATGAGCAGTTCTTC.

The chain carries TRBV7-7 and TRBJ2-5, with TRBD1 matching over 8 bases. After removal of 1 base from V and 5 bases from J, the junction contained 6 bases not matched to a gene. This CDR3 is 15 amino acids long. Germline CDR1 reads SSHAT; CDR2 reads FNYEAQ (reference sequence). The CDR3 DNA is TGTGCCAGCAGCTTAGTTCAGGGGGCAGGGGAGACCCAGTACTTC. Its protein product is CASSLVQGAGETQYF.

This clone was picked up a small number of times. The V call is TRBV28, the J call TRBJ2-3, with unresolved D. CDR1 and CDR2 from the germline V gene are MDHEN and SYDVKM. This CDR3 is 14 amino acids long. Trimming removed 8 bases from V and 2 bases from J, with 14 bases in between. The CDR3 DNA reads TGTGCCAGCGTCGGCGGAAGCTACACAGATACGCAGTATTTT. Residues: CASVGGSYTDTQYF. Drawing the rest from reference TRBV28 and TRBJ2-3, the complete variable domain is DVKVTQSSRYLVKRTGEKVFLECVQDMDHENMFWYRQDPGLGLRLIYFSYDVKMKEKGDIPEGYSVSREKKERFSLILESASTNQTSMYLCASVGGSYTDTQYFGPGTRLTVL.

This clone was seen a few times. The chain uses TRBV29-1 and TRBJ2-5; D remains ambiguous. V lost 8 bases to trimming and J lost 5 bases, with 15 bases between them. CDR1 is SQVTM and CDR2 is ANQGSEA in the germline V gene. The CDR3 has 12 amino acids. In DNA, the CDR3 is TGCAGCTCCCTGAGCCAGGCGGAGACCCAGTACTTC. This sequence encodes CSSLSQAETQYF.

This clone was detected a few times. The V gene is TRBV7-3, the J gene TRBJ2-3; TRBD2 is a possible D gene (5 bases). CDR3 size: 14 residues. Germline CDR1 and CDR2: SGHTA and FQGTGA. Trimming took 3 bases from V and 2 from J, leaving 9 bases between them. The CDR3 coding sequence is TGTGCCAGCAGCTTCAGCGGCCTCACAGATACGCAGTATTTT. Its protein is CASSFSGLTDTQYF.

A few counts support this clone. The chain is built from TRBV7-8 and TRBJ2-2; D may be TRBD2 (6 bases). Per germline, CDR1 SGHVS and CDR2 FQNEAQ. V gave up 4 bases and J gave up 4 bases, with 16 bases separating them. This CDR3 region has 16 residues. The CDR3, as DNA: TGTGCCAGCAGCTCACCACGGGGCGGGGTCACCGGGGAGCTGTTTTTT. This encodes CASSSPRGGVTGELFF.

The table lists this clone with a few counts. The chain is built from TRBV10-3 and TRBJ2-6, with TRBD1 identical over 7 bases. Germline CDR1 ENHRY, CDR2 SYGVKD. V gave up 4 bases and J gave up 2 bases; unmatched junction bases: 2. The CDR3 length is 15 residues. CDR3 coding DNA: TGTGCCATCAGTGCAGACAGGGCTGGGGCCAACGTCCTGACTTTC. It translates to CAISADRAGANVLTF.

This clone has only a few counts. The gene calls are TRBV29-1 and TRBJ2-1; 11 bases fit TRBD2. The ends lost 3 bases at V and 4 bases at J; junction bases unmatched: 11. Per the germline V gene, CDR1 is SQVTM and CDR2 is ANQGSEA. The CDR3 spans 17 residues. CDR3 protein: CSVDSGGTSGSYNEQFF. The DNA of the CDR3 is TGCAGCGTTGATAGTGGGGGAACTAGCGGGAGTTACAATGAGCAGTTCTTC.

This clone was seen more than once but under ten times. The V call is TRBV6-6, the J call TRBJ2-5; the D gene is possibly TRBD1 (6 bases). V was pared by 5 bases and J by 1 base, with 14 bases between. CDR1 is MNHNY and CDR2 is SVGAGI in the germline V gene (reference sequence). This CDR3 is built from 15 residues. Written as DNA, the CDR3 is TGTGCCAGCAGTGCCACCCTGGACAGCCAAGAGACCCAGTACTTC. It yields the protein CASSATLDSQETQYF.

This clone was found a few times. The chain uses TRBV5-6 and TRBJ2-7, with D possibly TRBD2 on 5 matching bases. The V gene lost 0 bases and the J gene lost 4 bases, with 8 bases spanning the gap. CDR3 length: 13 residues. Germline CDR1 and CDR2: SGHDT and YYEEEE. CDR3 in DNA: TGTGCCAGCAGCTTGGGGCAGCGGTACGAGCAGTACTTC. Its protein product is CASSLGQRYEQYF.

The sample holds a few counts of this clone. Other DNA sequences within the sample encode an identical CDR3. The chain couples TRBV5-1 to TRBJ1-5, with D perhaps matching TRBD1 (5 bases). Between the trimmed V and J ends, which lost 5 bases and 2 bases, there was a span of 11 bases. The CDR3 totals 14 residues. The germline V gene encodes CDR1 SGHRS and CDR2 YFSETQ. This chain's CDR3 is CASRPGQGNQPQHF. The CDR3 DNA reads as TGCGCCAGCAGGCCAGGGCAAGGCAATCAGCCCCAGCATTTT.

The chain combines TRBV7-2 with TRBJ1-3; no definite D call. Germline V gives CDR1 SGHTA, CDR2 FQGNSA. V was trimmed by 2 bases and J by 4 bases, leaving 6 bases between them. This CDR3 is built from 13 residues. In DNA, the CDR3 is TGTGCCAGCAGCTTACAATCAGGAAACACCATATATTTT. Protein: CASSLQSGNTIYF.

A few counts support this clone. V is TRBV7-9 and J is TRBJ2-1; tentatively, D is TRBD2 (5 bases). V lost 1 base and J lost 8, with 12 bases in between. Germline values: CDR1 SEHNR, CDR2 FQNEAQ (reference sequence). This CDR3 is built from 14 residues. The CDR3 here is CASSLVSGSDEQFF. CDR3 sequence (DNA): TGTGCCAGCAGCTTAGTAAGCGGCAGCGATGAGCAGTTCTTC.

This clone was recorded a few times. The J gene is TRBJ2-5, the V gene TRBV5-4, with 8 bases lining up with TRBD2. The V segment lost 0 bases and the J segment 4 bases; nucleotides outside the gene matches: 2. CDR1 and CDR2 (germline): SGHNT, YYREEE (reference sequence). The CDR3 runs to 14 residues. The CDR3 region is CASSLGTSPETQYF. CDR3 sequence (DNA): TGTGCCAGCAGCTTGGGGACTAGCCCAGAGACCCAGTACTTC.

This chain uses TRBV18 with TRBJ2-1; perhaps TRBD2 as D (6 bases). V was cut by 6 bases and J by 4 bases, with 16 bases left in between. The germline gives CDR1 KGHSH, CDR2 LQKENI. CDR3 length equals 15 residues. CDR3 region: CASSSALAPYNEQFF. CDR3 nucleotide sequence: TGTGCCAGCTCCTCAGCCCTAGCGCCGTACAATGAGCAGTTCTTC.

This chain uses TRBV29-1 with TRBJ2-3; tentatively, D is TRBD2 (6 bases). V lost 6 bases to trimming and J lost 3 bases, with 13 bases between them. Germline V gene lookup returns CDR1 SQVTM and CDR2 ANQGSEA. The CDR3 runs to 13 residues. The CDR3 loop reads CSVARERTDTQYF. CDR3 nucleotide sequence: TGCAGCGTCGCGCGGGAACGTACAGATACGCAGTATTTT.

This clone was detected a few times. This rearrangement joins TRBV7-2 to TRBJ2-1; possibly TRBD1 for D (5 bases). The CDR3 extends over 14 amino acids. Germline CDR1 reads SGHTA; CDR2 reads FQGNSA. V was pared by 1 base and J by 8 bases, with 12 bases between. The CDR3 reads CASSLGQGWDEQFF. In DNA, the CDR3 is TGTGCCAGCAGCTTAGGCCAGGGTTGGGATGAGCAGTTCTTC.

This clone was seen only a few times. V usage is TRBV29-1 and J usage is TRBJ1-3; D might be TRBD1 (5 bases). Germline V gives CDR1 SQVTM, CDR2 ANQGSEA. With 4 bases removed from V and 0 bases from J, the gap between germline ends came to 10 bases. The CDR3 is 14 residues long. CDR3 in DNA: TGCAGCGTTGGGGGCCCGTACTCTGGAAACACCATATATTTT. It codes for CSVGGPYSGNTIYF.

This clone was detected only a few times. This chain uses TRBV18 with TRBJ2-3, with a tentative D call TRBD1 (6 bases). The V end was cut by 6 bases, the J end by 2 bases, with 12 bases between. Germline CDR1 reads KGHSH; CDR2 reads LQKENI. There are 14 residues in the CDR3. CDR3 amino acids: CASSRQENTDTQYF. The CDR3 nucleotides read TGTGCCAGCTCCCGACAGGAGAACACAGATACGCAGTATTTT.

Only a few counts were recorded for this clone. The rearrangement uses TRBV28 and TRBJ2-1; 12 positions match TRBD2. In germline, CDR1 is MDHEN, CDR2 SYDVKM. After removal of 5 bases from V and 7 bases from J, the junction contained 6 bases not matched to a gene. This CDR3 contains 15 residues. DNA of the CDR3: TGTGCCAGCAGTCCCGGGACTAGCGGGTATAATGAGCAGTTCTTC. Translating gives CASSPGTSGYNEQFF. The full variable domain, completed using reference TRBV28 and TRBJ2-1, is DVKVTQSSRYLVKRTGEKVFLECVQDMDHENMFWYRQDPGLGLRLIYFSYDVKMKEKGDIPEGYSVSREKKERFSLILESASTNQTSMYLCASSPGTSGYNEQFFGPGTRLTVL.

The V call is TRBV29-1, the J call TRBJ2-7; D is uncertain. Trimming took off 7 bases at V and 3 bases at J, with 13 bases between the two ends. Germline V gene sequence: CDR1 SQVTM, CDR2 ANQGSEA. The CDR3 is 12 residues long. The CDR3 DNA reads TGCAGCGCGCGGCGTGGTGGCTACGAGCAGTACTTC. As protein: CSARRGGYEQYF.

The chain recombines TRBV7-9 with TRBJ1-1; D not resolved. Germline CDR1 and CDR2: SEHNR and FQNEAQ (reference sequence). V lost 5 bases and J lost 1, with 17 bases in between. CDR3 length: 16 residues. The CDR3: CASSPFSDSWNTEAFF. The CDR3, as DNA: TGTGCCAGCAGCCCTTTCTCGGACTCCTGGAACACTGAAGCTTTCTTT.

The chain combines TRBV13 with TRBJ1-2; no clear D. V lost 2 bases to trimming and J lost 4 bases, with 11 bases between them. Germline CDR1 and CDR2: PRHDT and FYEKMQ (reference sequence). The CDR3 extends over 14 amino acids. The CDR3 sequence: CASSLPTFPYGYTF. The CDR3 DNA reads TGTGCCAGCAGCTTACCGACATTCCCCTATGGCTACACCTTC.

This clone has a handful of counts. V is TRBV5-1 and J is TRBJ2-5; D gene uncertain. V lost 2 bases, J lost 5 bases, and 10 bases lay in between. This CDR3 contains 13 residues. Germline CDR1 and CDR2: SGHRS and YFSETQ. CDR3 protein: CASSFNTEETQYF. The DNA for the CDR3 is TGCGCCAGCAGCTTCAACACGGAGGAGACCCAGTACTTC.